The 30 T cell receptor beta chains below come from one sample, sequenced in a study of cytomegalovirus exposure and HLA in healthy donors. The PCR used 60 Vbeta and 13 Jbeta primers. Produced via immunoSEQ multiplex PCR; TCRdb's table is partial and in-frame only. The sample lists 95,000 to 150,000 clones; 15% were seen once. The sample consisted of PBMCs. Receptors were obtained from a young woman in good health and CMV-seronegative.

The rearrangement joins TRBV6-1 to TRBJ2-7, with TRBD1 identical over 9 bases. The germline V gene encodes CDR1 MNHNS and CDR2 SASEGT. V gave up 2 bases and J gave up 3 bases; unmatched junction bases: 5. CDR3 length equals 15 residues. DNA of the CDR3: TGTGCCAGCAGTGAACGGACAGGGGACGGCTACGAGCAGTACTTC. Its protein is CASSERTGDGYEQYF.

This chain uses TRBV4-1 with TRBJ1-1; 7 bases fit TRBD1. V dropped 4 bases and J dropped 2; count of bases not matched to a gene: 7. The CDR3 loop spans 15 amino acids. Germline V gives CDR1 MGHRA, CDR2 YSYEKL. The CDR3 here is CASSPWDSKNTEAFF. DNA for the CDR3: TGCGCCAGCAGCCCCTGGGACAGTAAAAACACTGAAGCTTTCTTT.

This clone was observed a handful of times. The rearrangement joins TRBV4-2 to TRBJ2-7, with 7 bases lining up with TRBD1. J was trimmed by 5 bases and V by 4 bases; bases with no gene match: 8. The CDR3 extends over 14 amino acids. From germline, CDR1 is LGHNA and CDR2 YNFKEQ. CDR3: CASSPSEGGDEQYF. The CDR3 DNA reads TGTGCCAGCAGCCCAAGCGAAGGGGGCGACGAGCAGTACTTC.

The J gene is TRBJ1-6, the V gene TRBV9; D remains ambiguous. Trimming removed 0 bases from V and 6 bases from J, with 13 bases in between. This CDR3 has 16 residues. Per the germline V gene, CDR1 is SGDLS and CDR2 is YYNGEE. CDR3 sequence (DNA): TGTGCCAGCAGCGTAGGGCCGGAGGAAATTAATTCACCCCTCCACTTT. It is translated as CASSVGPEEINSPLHF.

There are a few counts of this clone. The chain couples TRBV2 to TRBJ1-2; D is undetermined. The CDR3 length is 13 residues. V lost 10 bases and J 4 bases, leaving 16 bases between the germline ends. The germline gives CDR1 SNHLY, CDR2 FYNNEI. CDR3 in amino acids: CAIRPPSSYGYTF. The CDR3 DNA reads TGTGCCATCCGACCGCCTAGTAGCTATGGCTACACCTTC.

The gene calls are TRBV5-1 and TRBJ2-1; 7 bases match TRBD2. The germline gives CDR1 SGHRS, CDR2 YFSETQ. This CDR3 contains 15 residues. V dropped 0 bases and J dropped 6; count of bases not matched to a gene: 6. The CDR3 spells CASSLAESGGNEQFF. Written as DNA, the CDR3 is TGCGCCAGCAGCTTGGCCGAGTCGGGGGGCAATGAGCAGTTCTTC.

This chain uses TRBV7-3 with TRBJ2-1; D is ambiguous. The CDR3 runs to 12 residues. Germline assignment: CDR1 SGHTA and CDR2 FQGTGA. Trimming shortened V by 0 bases and J by 10 bases, and 7 bases separated the two germline ends. CDR3 region: CASSLTGREQFF. As DNA, the CDR3 is TGTGCCAGCAGCTTAACGGGCCGAGAGCAGTTCTTC.

This clone was found a few times. In DNA, the CDR3 is TGTGCCAGCCCCCACCCGGTCGGGTACGAGACCCAGTACTTC. Amino acids: CASPHPVGYETQYF. The V call is TRBV6-1, the J call TRBJ2-5; D gene ambiguous. Germline CDR1 reads MNHNS; CDR2 reads SASEGT. Trimming pared 8 bases from V and 5 bases from J, leaving 18 bases between. This CDR3 has 14 amino acids.

In DNA, the CDR3 is TGTGCCAGCAGGGTACCGGGACTAGCGGGGTCCTACGAGCAGTACTTC. It translates to CASRVPGLAGSYEQYF. The J gene is TRBJ2-7, the V gene TRBV27; 13 nucleotides align to TRBD2. The CDR3 length is 16 residues. The V gene's germline CDR1 is MNHEY and CDR2 SMNVEV (reference sequence). V lost 6 bases to trimming and J lost 1 base; unmatched junction nucleotides: 6.

The gene calls are TRBV29-1 and TRBJ1-1; 11 nucleotides match TRBD1. The J segment lost 1 base and the V segment lost 8 bases, leaving 3 bases of the junction unmatched. CDR1 is SQVTM, CDR2 ANQGSEA, per germline. CDR3 length: 13 amino acids. The CDR3 DNA is TGCAGCTTCGGGACAGGGGGGAACACTGAAGCTTTCTTT. Translating gives CSFGTGGNTEAFF.

The chain links TRBV30 to TRBJ1-3; D is possibly TRBD1 (5 bases). V lost 5 bases and J lost 2, with 16 bases in between. This CDR3 comprises 15 residues. Germline V gives CDR1 GTSNPN, CDR2 SVGIG (reference sequence). The CDR3, as DNA: TGTGCCTGGGCGCGTCGGGGGAGGACTGGAAACACCATATATTTT. Protein sequence: CAWARRGRTGNTIYF.

This clone has more than one count but fewer than ten. This chain uses TRBV5-4 with TRBJ1-5, with unresolved D. Germline CDR1 SGHNT, CDR2 YYREEE (reference sequence). V was trimmed by 4 bases and J by 6 bases, leaving 14 bases between them. The CDR3 has 14 amino acids. CDR3 in DNA: TGTGCCAGCAGCCTGAATGGAGAAGGTCAGCCCCAGCATTTT. It codes for CASSLNGEGQPQHF.

The gene calls are TRBV30 and TRBJ1-1; no firm D call. Looked up from germline, CDR1 is GTSNPN and CDR2 is SVGIG (reference sequence). The CDR3 covers 12 residues. With 0 bases removed from V and 8 bases from J, the gap between germline ends came to 10 bases. In DNA, the CDR3 is TGTGCCTGGAGTGTACGTGGCTCCGAAGCTTTCTTT. Translated: CAWSVRGSEAFF.

The rearrangement links TRBV19 to TRBJ2-3; 7 bases are shared with TRBD2. The CDR3 sequence is 17 residues long. The trim removed 4 bases at V and 2 bases at J, leaving 12 bases unmatched. The germline CDR1 and CDR2 sequences are LNHDA and SQIVND (reference sequence). CDR3 coding DNA: TGTGCCAGTAGTACCCGGGAGCGGGGACTTTTCACAGATACGCAGTATTTT. Encoded protein: CASSTRERGLFTDTQYF.

This clone was observed a few times. The chain couples TRBV29-1 to TRBJ2-3, with a weak D call TRBD2 (6 bases). The germline CDR1 and CDR2 sequences are SQVTM and ANQGSEA. V lost 6 bases, J lost 1 base, and 20 bases lay in between. The CDR3 consists of 16 residues. Here the CDR3 reads CSVPWKEAGRTDTQYF. As DNA, the CDR3 is TGCAGCGTCCCTTGGAAGGAGGCGGGACGCACAGATACGCAGTATTTT.

V usage is TRBV15 and J usage is TRBJ2-1; D not certain. This CDR3 has 13 amino acids. The V end was cut by 0 bases, the J end by 6 bases, with 6 bases between. The germline V gene has CDR1 LNHNV and CDR2 YYDKDF (reference sequence). CDR3 DNA: TGTGCCACCAGCAGAGATCCTCCCAATGAGCAGTTCTTC. It is translated as CATSRDPPNEQFF.

The J gene is TRBJ2-3, the V gene TRBV9; no definite D call. V was clipped by 0 bases and J by 2 bases, with 7 bases between them. Germline V gene data show CDR1 as SGDLS and CDR2 as YYNGEE. The CDR3 is 14 residues long. The chain's CDR3 is CASSVGADTDTQYF. In nucleotides, the CDR3 is TGTGCCAGCAGCGTAGGGGCAGACACAGATACGCAGTATTTT.

This clone came up a few times. The CDR3 loop is CASSLGDRDYEQYF. For the CDR3, the DNA is TGCGCCAGCAGCTTGGGGGACAGAGATTACGAGCAGTACTTC. The chain employs TRBV5-1 and TRBJ2-7; 7 bases match TRBD1. This CDR3 is built from 14 residues. Germline V gene sequence: CDR1 SGHRS, CDR2 YFSETQ. The ends lost 0 bases at V and 4 bases at J; junction bases unmatched: 4.

The rearrangement links TRBV15 to TRBJ1-5; D gene unclear. Germline V gene sequence: CDR1 LNHNV, CDR2 YYDKDF (reference sequence). V was clipped by 5 bases and J by 1 base, with 9 bases between them. The CDR3 is made up of 14 amino acids. The CDR3 DNA reads as TGTGCCACCAGCGCAGGCCTCAGCAATCAGCCCCAGCATTTT. Translating gives CATSAGLSNQPQHF.

This clone was counted between two and nine times. J is TRBJ1-2 and V is TRBV6-4, with 9 bases identical to TRBD1. The CDR3 extends over 13 amino acids. CDR1 and CDR2 (germline): MRHNA, SNTAGT. V dropped 3 bases and J dropped 5; count of bases not matched to a gene: 1. CDR3 sequence: CASSDGTGYGYTF. For the CDR3, the DNA is TGTGCCAGCAGTGATGGGACAGGGTATGGCTACACCTTC.

The CDR3 sequence is CASSSPRRGAYEQYF. As DNA, the CDR3 is TGTGCCAGCAGTTCCCCCCGGCGGGGGGCCTACGAGCAGTACTTC. The chain links TRBV28 to TRBJ2-7; 8 bases align to TRBD2. The CDR3 sequence is 15 residues long. Germline-derived CDR1 and CDR2 are MDHEN and SYDVKM. J was trimmed by 2 bases and V by 4 bases; bases with no gene match: 7.

This clone was found a few times. The chain couples TRBV6-1 to TRBJ1-6, with 7 bases that match TRBD1. Per the germline V gene, CDR1 is MNHNS and CDR2 is SASEGT. The CDR3 is made up of 15 amino acids. Trimming cost V 3 bases and J 2 bases; bases outside gene matches: 1. CDR3 residues: CASSDTGAYNSPLHF. The CDR3, as DNA: TGTGCCAGCAGTGATACAGGGGCCTATAATTCACCCCTCCACTTT.

This clone was observed a few times. The CDR3 reads CASSFNVQDNEKLFF. In DNA, the CDR3 is TGTGCCAGCAGCTTTAACGTACAGGATAATGAAAAACTGTTTTTT. V usage is TRBV7-2 and J usage is TRBJ1-4; a possible D gene is TRBD1 (5 bases). The ends were cut back, 3 bases at V and 4 bases at J, with 12 bases in the middle. The CDR3 extends over 15 amino acids. In germline, CDR1 is SGHTA, CDR2 FQGNSA.

The V call is TRBV10-3, the J call TRBJ2-2; TRBD2 matches 13 bases. The V segment lost 2 bases and the J segment 3 bases; nucleotides outside the gene matches: 3. The germline V gene encodes CDR1 ENHRY and CDR2 SYGVKD. This CDR3 is built from 17 residues. The CDR3 DNA reads as TGTGCCATCAGTGAGGGGACTAGCGGGACCGACACCGGGGAGCTGTTTTTT. Translated, it gives CAISEGTSGTDTGELFF.

This clone was seen a handful of times. The chain recombines TRBV29-1 with TRBJ2-5; no reliable D call. The CDR3 consists of 14 residues. Germline loops: CDR1 SQVTM, CDR2 ANQGSEA. V shed 7 bases and J shed 2 bases, with 17 bases lying between them. The CDR3 nucleotides are TGCAGCGCCCAAATAAGCCCCATACAAGAGACCCAGTACTTC. It is translated as CSAQISPIQETQYF.

The genes are TRBV25-1 and TRBJ1-5; no clear D gene. With 0 bases removed from V and 3 bases from J, the gap between germline ends came to 6 bases. Germline V gives CDR1 MGHDK, CDR2 SYGVNS. This CDR3 has 14 amino acids. CDR3: CASSEYGNNQPQHF. The DNA of the CDR3 is TGTGCCAGCAGTGAATATGGCAACAATCAGCCCCAGCATTTT.

The CDR3 loop is CASSPRETQYF. For the CDR3, the DNA is TGTGCCAGCAGCCCCAGGGAGACCCAGTACTTC. The J gene is TRBJ2-5, the V gene TRBV7-2; D gene uncertain. From germline, CDR1 is SGHTA and CDR2 FQGNSA. V lost 5 bases to trimming and J lost 5 bases, with 6 bases between them. CDR3 size: 11 residues.

The chain joins TRBV5-1 to TRBJ1-5, with D perhaps matching TRBD1 (6 bases). There are 13 residues in the CDR3. Looked up from germline, CDR1 is SGHRS and CDR2 is YFSETQ. The V and J ends lost 2 bases and 6 bases respectively, with 9 bases between them. In DNA form, the CDR3 reads TGCGCCAGCAGCTTAAGGGGGACTCAGCCCCAGCATTTT. Translation gives CASSLRGTQPQHF.

This clone was picked up a small number of times. This chain joins TRBV2 and TRBJ2-7; perhaps TRBD2 as D (5 bases). Trimming took off 2 bases at V and 3 bases at J, with 14 bases between the two ends. Germline CDR1 is SNHLY and CDR2 is FYNNEI. The CDR3 sequence is 15 residues long. The CDR3 coding sequence is TGTGCCAGCAGTGAACCCCCTCCAGGACTCTACGAGCAGTACTTC. Its protein is CASSEPPPGLYEQYF.

This clone turned up a few times. The genes are TRBV30 and TRBJ1-2; perhaps TRBD1 as D (5 bases). V lost 0 bases to trimming and J lost 8 bases, with 13 bases between them. CDR1 is GTSNPN, CDR2 SVGIG, per germline (reference sequence). The CDR3 consists of 13 residues. The CDR3 loop reads CAWSVRGAGGYTF. CDR3 DNA: TGTGCCTGGAGTGTACGAGGGGCGGGGGGCTACACCTTC.